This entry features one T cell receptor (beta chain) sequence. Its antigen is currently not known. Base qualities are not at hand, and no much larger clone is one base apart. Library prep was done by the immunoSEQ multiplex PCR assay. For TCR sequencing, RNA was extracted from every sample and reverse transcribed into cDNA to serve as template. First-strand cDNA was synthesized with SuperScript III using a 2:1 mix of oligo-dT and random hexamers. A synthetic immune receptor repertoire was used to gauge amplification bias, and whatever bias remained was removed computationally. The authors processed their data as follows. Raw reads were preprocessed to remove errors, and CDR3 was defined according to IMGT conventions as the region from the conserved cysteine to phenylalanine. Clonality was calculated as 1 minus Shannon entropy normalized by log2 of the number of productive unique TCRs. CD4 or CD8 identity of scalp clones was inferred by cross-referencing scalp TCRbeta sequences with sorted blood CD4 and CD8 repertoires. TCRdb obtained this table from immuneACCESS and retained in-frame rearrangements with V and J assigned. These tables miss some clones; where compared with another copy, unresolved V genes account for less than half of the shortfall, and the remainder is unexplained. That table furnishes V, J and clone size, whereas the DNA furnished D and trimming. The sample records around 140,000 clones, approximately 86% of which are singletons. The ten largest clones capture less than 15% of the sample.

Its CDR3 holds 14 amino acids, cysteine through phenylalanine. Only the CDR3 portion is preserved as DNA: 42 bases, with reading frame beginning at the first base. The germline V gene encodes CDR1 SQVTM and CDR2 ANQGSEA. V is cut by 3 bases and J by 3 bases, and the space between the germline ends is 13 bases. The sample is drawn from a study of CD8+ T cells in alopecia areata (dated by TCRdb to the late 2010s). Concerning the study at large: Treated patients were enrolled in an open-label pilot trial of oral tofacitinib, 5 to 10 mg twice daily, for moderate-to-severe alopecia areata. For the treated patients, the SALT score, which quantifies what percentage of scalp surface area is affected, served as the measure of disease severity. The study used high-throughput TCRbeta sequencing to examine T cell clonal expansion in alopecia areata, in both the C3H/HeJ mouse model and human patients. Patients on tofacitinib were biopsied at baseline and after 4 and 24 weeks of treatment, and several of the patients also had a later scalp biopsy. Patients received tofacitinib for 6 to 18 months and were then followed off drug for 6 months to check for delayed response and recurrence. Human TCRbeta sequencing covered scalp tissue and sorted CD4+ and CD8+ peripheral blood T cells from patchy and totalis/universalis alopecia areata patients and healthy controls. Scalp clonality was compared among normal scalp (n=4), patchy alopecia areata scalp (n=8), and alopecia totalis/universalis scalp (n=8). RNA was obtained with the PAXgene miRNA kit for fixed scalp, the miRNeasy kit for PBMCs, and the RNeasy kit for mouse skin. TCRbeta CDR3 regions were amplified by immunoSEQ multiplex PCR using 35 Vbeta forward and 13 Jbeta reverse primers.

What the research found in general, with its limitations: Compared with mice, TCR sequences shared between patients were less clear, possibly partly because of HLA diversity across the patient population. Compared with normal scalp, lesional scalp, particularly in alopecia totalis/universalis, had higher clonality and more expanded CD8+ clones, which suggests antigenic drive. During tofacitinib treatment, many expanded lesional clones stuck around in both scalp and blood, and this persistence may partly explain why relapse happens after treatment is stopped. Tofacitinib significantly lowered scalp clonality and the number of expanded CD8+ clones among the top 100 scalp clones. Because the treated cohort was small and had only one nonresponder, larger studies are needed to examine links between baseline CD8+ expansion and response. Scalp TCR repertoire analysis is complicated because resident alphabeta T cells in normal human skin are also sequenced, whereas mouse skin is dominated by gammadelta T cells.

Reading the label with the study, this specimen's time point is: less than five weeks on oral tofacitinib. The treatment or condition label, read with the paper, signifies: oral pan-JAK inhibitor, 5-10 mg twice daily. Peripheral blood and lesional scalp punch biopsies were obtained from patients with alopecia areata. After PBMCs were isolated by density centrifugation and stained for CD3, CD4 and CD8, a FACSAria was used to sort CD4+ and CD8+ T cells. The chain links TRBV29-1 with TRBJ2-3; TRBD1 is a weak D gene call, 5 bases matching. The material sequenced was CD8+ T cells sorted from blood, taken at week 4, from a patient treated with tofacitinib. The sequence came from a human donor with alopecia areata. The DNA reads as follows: TGCAGCGTTGATGGCAGGGTACGGACAGATACGCAGTATTTT. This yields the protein CSVDGRVRTDTQYF.